These 14 T cell receptor beta chains share one sample of origin, sequenced in a study of T cell repertoires in cytomegalovirus infection. These receptors have no known antigen. TCRdb re-called the reads with MiXCR, one entry per CDR3 protein. In the table there are about 55,000 distinct CDR3 sequences, around 18% of which are singletons. The specimen was CD8+ T cells from cultured PBMCs, collected from culture after CMV antigen stimulation. All receptors come from a human donor in good health (CMV status not recorded). Some clones in this sample may be carry-over from other donors' samples.

This clonotype was seen more than once but under ten times. The rearrangement joins TRBV7-3 to TRBJ1-1; 9 positions agree with TRBD1. The germline CDR1 and CDR2 sequences are SGHTA and FQGTGA. The CDR3 extends over 19 amino acids. The V segment lost 1 base and the J segment 5 bases; nucleotides outside the gene matches: 17. This CDR3 reads CASSLRWMDRGNVGTEAFF. The CDR3 bases are TGTGCCAGCAGCTTAAGATGGATGGACAGGGGAAATGTTGGGACTGAAGCTTTCTTT.

Remarks on this clonotype: At one boundary the junction diverges from the germline segment, which might be a read error. This rearrangement joins TRBV7-2 to TRBJ1-1; 10 bases fit TRBD1. The CDR3 consists of 17 residues. Germline lookup yields CDR1 SGHTA and CDR2 FQGNSA. For the CDR3, the DNA is TGTGCTAGCAGCAGATCCGGGACAGGGGCCTTGAACACTGAAGCTTTCTTT. Its protein is CASSRSGTGALNTEAFF.

This clonotype was recorded at least ten times. The J gene is TRBJ1-2, the V gene TRBV11-3; TRBD1 agrees at 11 bases. The CDR3 is 13 residues long. The germline CDR1 and CDR2 sequences are SGHNT and YENEEA. The CDR3 region has the DNA TGTGGAAAACCGGGACAGGGGGACTATGGCTACACCTTC. It translates to CGKPGQGDYGYTF.

This clonotype was seen a few times. The rearrangement uses TRBV27 and TRBJ1-1; D is possibly TRBD1 (6 bases). The V and J ends lost 6 bases and 4 bases respectively, with 15 bases between them. Germline assignment: CDR1 MNHEY and CDR2 SMNVEV (reference sequence). This CDR3 contains 14 residues. CDR3 in DNA: TGTGCCAGCAGGCCCCGCAGGGGAGGCACTGAAGCTTTCTTT. This encodes CASRPRRGGTEAFF.

V and J are TRBV6-1 and TRBJ2-5; TRBD1 aligns across 11 bases. Per germline, CDR1 MNHNS and CDR2 SASEGT. The CDR3 is 16 residues long. V trimming: 4 bases; J trimming: 0 bases; junction bases outside the gene matches: 4. In DNA, the CDR3 is TGTGCCAGCAGTGCCCGGGACAGGGGGAACCAAGAGACCCAGTACTTC. This codes for CASSARDRGNQETQYF.

There are a few counts of this clonotype. The chain carries TRBV20-1 and TRBJ1-2; D uncertain. V gave up 3 bases and J gave up 3 bases, with 8 bases separating them. Germline lookup yields CDR1 DFQATT and CDR2 SNEGSKA (reference sequence). CDR3 length equals 12 residues. The CDR3 is CSARSRYYGYTF. The CDR3 bases are TGCAGTGCTAGGTCCCGTTACTATGGCTACACCTTC.

Concerning this clonotype: The junction and the germline gene differ at one end; a read error may be behind it. V is TRBV24-1 and J is TRBJ2-1; 7 nucleotides match TRBD2. This CDR3 has 18 amino acids. CDR1 is KGHDR, CDR2 SFDVKD, per germline. DNA for the CDR3: TGTGCCACCAGTGACCCCCCATCTAGCGGTTTCTCCGACAATGAGCAGTTCTTC. It encodes CATSDPPSSGFSDNEQFF.

The chain employs TRBV7-2 and TRBJ2-3, with a weak D call TRBD2 (6 bases). The CDR3 sequence is 15 residues long. V shed 2 bases and J shed 3 bases, with 12 bases lying between them. Germline values: CDR1 SGHTA, CDR2 FQGNSA. This CDR3 is CASSLTGVITDTQYF. CDR3 sequence (DNA): TGTGCCAGCAGCTTAACGGGAGTGATAACAGATACGCAGTATTTT. The full variable domain, with the rest looked up from reference TRBV7-2 and TRBJ2-3, is GAGVSQSPSNKVTEKGKDVELRCDPISGHTALYWYRQSLGQGLEFLIYFQGNSAPDKSGLPSDRFSAERTGGSVSTLTIQRTQQEDSAVYLCASSLTGVITDTQYFGPGTRLTVL.

The J gene is TRBJ2-6, the V gene TRBV7-2; tentatively, D is TRBD2 (5 bases). The CDR3 totals 13 residues. Germline assignment: CDR1 SGHTA and CDR2 FQGNSA. V lost 5 bases and J lost 11, with 13 bases in between. CDR3 sequence reads: CASSPTPGDVLTF. The CDR3 coding sequence is TGTGCCAGCAGCCCGACACCCGGGGACGTCCTGACTTTC. The whole variable domain, remainder taken from reference TRBV7-2 and TRBJ2-6, is GAGVSQSPSNKVTEKGKDVELRCDPISGHTALYWYRQSLGQGLEFLIYFQGNSAPDKSGLPSDRFSAERTGGSVSTLTIQRTQQEDSAVYLCASSPTPGDVLTFGAGSRLTVL.

J is TRBJ2-7 and V is TRBV11-2; D call uncertain. Trimming took off 1 base at V and 0 bases at J, with 7 bases between the two ends. The CDR3 runs 14 residues. CDR1 is SGHAT and CDR2 is FQNNGV in the germline V gene. The CDR3 DNA follows: TGTGCCAGCAGCTTAGGGCTACGCTCCTACGAGCAGTACTTC. It codes for CASSLGLRSYEQYF.

This clonotype showed up just a few times. The chain joins TRBV12-5 to TRBJ2-1, with D possibly TRBD2 on 6 matching bases. The CDR3 is 17 amino acids. Germline V gives CDR1 LGHNT, CDR2 FRNRAP. Trimming stripped 1 base from V and 6 bases from J, with 19 bases between. In DNA form, the CDR3 reads TGTGCTAGTGGTTTGGGGGACTTGACCAGAGCGGGCAATGAGCAGTTCTTC. It yields the protein CASGLGDLTRAGNEQFF. The full variable domain, its missing parts supplied by reference TRBV12-5 and TRBJ2-1, is DARVTQTPRHKVTEMGQEVTMRCQPILGHNTVFWYRQTMMQGLELLAYFRNRAPLDDSGMPKDRFSAEMPDATLATLKIQPSEPRDSAVYFCASGLGDLTRAGNEQFFGPGTRLTVL.

The chain links TRBV7-2 to TRBJ2-7; D uncertain. The CDR3 totals 12 residues. Germline CDR1 and CDR2: SGHTA and FQGNSA. V shed 4 bases and J shed 0 bases, with 4 bases lying between them. CDR3 amino acids: CASSYVSYEQYF. The CDR3 DNA reads TGTGCCAGCAGCTACGTCTCCTACGAGCAGTACTTC.

The rearrangement links TRBV7-2 to TRBJ2-1, with 9 bases aligning to TRBD2. The junction had 7 bases not matched to a gene; V was cut back by 1 base and J by 3 bases. CDR1 and CDR2 from the germline V gene are SGHTA and FQGNSA. The CDR3 covers 17 residues. CDR3 nucleotides: TGTGCCAGCAGCTTAGAACGGTGGACTAGCGTCTACAATGAGCAGTTCTTC. It specifies CASSLERWTSVYNEQFF.

This clonotype was counted only a few times. This chain links TRBV6-6 with TRBJ2-7; 9 nucleotides align to TRBD2. The CDR3 runs to 15 residues. V lost 7 bases, J lost 1 base, and 8 bases stayed unmatched. The germline V gene has CDR1 MNHNY and CDR2 SVGAGI (reference sequence). CDR3 in DNA: TGTGCCAGCACCTTAATAGCGGGGGAGTCCTACGAGCAGTACTTC. Translated: CASTLIAGESYEQYF.